This section outlines one T cell receptor (beta chain) sequence together with its context. CDR3 length: 14 residues. Trimming left V 8 bases short and J 3 bases short, with 16 bases between. From germline, CDR1 is MNHEY and CDR2 SMNVEV (reference sequence). The data were taken from a study of PD-1 blockade in mismatch repair-deficient tumors. Sequencing used immunoSEQ multiplex PCR; TCRdb keeps in-frame clones, though not all of them. The data hold some 100,000 clones, with 82% observed a single time. Sequenced here: peripheral blood, sampled roughly 35 weeks after starting pembrolizumab. V gene TRBV27 combines with J gene TRBJ1-1; possible D gene TRBD1, 5 bases. The TCR was taken from an adult with mismatch repair-deficient cancer. The CDR3 nucleotides read TGTGCCAGCGGACAAGGGAAAGGGTACACTGAAGCTTTCTTT. Its protein product is CASGQGKGYTEAFF.